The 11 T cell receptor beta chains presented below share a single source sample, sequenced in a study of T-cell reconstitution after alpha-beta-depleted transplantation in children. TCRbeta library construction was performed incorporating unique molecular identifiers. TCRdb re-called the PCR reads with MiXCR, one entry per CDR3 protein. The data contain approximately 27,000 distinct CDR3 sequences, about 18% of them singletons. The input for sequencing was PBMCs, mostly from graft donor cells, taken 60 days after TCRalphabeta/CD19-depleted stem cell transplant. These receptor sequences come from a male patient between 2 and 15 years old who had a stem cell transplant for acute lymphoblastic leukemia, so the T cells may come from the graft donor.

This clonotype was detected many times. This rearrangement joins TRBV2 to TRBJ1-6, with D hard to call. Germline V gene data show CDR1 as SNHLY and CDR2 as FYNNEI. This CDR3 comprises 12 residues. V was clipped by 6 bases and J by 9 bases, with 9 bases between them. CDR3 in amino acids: CASRTDLSPLHF. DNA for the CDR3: TGTGCCAGCAGGACGGATCTTTCACCCCTCCACTTT.

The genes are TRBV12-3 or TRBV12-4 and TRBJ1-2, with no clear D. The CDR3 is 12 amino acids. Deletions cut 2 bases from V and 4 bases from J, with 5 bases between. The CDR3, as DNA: TGTGCCAGCAGTTTAATGGGCTATGGCTACACCTTC. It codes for CASSLMGYGYTF.

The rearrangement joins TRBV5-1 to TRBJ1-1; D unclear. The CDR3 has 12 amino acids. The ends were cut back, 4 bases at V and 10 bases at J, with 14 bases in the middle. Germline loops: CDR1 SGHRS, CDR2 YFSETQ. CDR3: CASSAGEGRAFF. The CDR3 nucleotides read TGCGCCAGCAGCGCCGGGGAGGGCCGAGCTTTCTTT.

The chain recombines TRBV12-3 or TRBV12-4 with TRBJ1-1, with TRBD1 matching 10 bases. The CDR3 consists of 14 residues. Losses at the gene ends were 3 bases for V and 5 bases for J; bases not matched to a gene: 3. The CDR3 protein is CASSFEDRGTEAFF. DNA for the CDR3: TGTGCCAGCAGTTTTGAGGACAGGGGGACTGAAGCTTTCTTT.

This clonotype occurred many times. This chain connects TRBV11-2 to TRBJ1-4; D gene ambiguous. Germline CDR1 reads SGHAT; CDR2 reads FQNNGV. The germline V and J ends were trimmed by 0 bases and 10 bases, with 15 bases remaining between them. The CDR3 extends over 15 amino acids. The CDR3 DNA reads TGTGCCAGCAGCTTAGAGCCGGACGCGACTCGAAAACTGTTTTTT. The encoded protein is CASSLEPDATRKLFF.

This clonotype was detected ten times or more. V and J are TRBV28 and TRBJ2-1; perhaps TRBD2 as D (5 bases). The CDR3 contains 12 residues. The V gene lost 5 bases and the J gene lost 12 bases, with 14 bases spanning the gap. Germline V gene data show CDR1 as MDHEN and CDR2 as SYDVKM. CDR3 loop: CASSPPGLVQFF. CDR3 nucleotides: TGTGCCAGCAGTCCTCCGGGGTTAGTGCAGTTCTTC.

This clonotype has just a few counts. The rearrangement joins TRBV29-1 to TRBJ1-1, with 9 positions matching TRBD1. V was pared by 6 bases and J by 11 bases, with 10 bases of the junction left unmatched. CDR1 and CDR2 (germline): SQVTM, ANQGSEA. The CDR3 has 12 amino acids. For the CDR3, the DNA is TGCAGCGTAGGGGACAGGGATTCTGGGGCTTTCTTT. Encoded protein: CSVGDRDSGAFF.

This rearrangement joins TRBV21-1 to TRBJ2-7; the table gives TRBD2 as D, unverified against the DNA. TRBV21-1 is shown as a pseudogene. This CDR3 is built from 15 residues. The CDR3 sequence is CASSKGLAVVYEQYF. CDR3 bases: TGTGCCAGCAGCAAAGGGCTAGCGGTCGTCTACGAGCAGTACTTC.

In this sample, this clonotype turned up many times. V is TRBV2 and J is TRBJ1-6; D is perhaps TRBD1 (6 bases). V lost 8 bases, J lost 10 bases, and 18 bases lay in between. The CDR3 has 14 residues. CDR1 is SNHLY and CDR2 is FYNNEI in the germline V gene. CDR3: CASVGSTGRSPLHF. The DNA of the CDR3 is TGTGCCAGCGTCGGATCTACAGGGCGATCACCCCTCCACTTT. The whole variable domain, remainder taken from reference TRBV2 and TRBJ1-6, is EPEVTQTPSHQVTQMGQEVILRCVPISNHLYFYWYRQILGQKVEFLVSFYNNEISEKSEIFDDQFSVERPDGSNFTLKIRSTKLEDSAMYFCASVGSTGRSPLHFGNGTRLTVT.

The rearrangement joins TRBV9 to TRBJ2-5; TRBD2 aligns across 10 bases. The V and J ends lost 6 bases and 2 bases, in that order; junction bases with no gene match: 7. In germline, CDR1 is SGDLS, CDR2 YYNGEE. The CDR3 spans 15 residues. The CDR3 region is CASTKGLADQETQYF. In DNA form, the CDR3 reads TGTGCCAGCACCAAAGGACTAGCGGATCAAGAGACCCAGTACTTC.

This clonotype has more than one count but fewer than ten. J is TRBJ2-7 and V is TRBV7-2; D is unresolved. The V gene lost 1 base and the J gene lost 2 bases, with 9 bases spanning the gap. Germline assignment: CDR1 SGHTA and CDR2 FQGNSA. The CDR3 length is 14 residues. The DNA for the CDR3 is TGTGCCAGCAGCTTAGACCCTGGGACCTACGAGCAGTACTTC. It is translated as CASSLDPGTYEQYF.